These 5 T cell receptor beta chains share one sample of origin, sequenced in a study of T cell responses to AZD1222 COVID-19 vaccine. TCRdb keeps only in-frame clones here, not all; method: immunoSEQ multiplex PCR. The sample includes approximately 150,000 clones, 90% of them seen just once. The sequencing here drew on peripheral blood, taken on day 0 of AZD1222 vaccination. The receptors derive from an adult in good health.

This rearrangement joins TRBV3-1 (or the pseudogene TRBV3-2) to TRBJ2-7; TRBD1 is a possible D gene (5 bases). The germline CDR1 and CDR2 sequences are LGHDT and YNNKEL (reference sequence). The CDR3 length is 15 residues. Trimming pared 1 base from V and 2 bases from J, leaving 12 bases between. The CDR3 sequence: CASSQGGAPAYEQYF. CDR3 coding DNA: TGTGCCAGCAGCCAAGGTGGGGCACCAGCCTACGAGCAGTACTTC.

The CDR3 DNA reads TGTGCCATCAGTCAGGTTTCCGAGCAGTACTTC. Translated: CAISQVSEQYF. J is TRBJ2-7 and V is TRBV10-3; D unclear. This CDR3 region has 11 residues. Germline V gene sequence: CDR1 ENHRY, CDR2 SYGVKD. With 5 bases removed from V and 6 bases from J, the gap between germline ends came to 8 bases.

The chain links TRBV5-5 to TRBJ1-3; the D gene is possibly TRBD1 (6 bases). The CDR3 extends over 16 amino acids. Per the germline V gene, CDR1 is SGHKS and CDR2 is YYEKEE (reference sequence). The V end was cut by 1 base, the J end by 4 bases, with 15 bases between. The CDR3 DNA reads as TGTGCCAGCAGCTTGTCAATGGACAGCGTAGGAAACACCATATATTTT. Protein sequence: CASSLSMDSVGNTIYF.

The chain links TRBV24-1 to TRBJ2-3; D may be TRBD1 (5 bases). CDR1 and CDR2 (germline): KGHDR, SFDVKD. Trimming stripped 1 base from V and 1 base from J, with 11 bases between. CDR3 length equals 16 residues. CDR3 amino acids: CATSDLGQGGTDTQYF. The CDR3 bases are TGTGCCACCAGTGATTTAGGGCAGGGTGGCACAGATACGCAGTATTTT.

J is TRBJ2-3 and V is TRBV19; the D is unclear. Germline CDR1 and CDR2: LNHDA and SQIVND (reference sequence). This CDR3 comprises 12 residues. Trimming cost V 8 bases and J 0 bases, with 6 bases left between them. DNA for the CDR3: TGTGCCAGTCGAACAAGCACAGATACGCAGTATTTT. Amino acids: CASRTSTDTQYF.